A single T cell receptor beta chain is shown here with its context. Antigen specificity is unknown. This record belongs to a study of human T cells and chemical hapten exposure. The wider study: It was small differences in pooled library volume that mainly caused per-sample TCR yields to vary.

Individual cDNA molecules in this library carried unique molecular identifiers. Original methodology: Per sample, the median was 95,638 TCRs, with values from around 25,000 to 690,000. One entry per CDR3 protein, called by TCRdb with MiXCR from the RACE reads. TCRdb, rather than the study authors, made the V and J calls. The sample carries some 46,000 distinct CDR3 sequences, approximately 4.5% recorded once. The study's findings and limits: TCRs exceeding a frequency of 1 in 1000 stayed unchanged under DPC sensitization.

Time point noted: healthy volunteer bleed at 2 weeks. Someone pulled total RNA out of unfractionated whole blood. The V gene's germline CDR1 is LNHDA and CDR2 SQIVND (reference sequence). The germline V and J ends were trimmed by 5 bases and 5 bases, with 15 bases remaining between them. CDR3 size: 15 residues. The sequenced sample was whole blood. This sequence joins TRBV19 and TRBJ1-4; maybe TRBD1 (5 bases). The receptor was derived from a female donor in good health. Some clones in this sample may be carry-over from other donors' samples. CDR3 DNA sequence: TGTGCCAGTAGTCCAGGGATGTCTGTGAATGAAAAACTGTTTTTT. It yields the protein CASSPGMSVNEKLFF.